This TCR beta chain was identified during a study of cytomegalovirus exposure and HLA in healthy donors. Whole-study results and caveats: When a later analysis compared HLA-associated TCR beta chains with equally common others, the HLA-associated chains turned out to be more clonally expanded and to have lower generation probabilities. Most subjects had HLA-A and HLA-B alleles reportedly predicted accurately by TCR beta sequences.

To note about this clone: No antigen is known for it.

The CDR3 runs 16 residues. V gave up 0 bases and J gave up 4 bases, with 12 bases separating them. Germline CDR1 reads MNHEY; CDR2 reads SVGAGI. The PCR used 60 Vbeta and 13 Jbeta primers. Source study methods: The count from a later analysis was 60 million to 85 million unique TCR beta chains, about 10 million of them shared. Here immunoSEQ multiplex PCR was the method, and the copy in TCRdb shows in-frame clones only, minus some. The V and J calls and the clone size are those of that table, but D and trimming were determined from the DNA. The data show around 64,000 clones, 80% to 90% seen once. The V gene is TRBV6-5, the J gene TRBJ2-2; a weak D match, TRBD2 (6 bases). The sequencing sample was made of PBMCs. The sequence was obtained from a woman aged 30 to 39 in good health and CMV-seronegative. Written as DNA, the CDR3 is TGTGCCAGCAGTTACTCTACCTTGGGGGGCACCGGGGAGCTGTTTTTT. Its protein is CASSYSTLGGTGELFF.